This TCR beta chain was retrieved from a study of identical twins. The junction had 10 bases not matched to a gene; V was cut back by 0 bases and J by 1 base. CDR1 SQVTM and CDR2 ANQGSEA come from the germline V gene. This CDR3 contains 17 residues. This clonotype was recorded at least ten times. TCRdb independently ran MiXCR on the 5' RACE reads; one entry per CDR3 protein. The sample consists of roughly 570,000 distinct CDR3 sequences, nearly 10% of them appearing once. The same data also went into a second study, on yellow fever vaccine responses in identical twins.

Sequences were obtained from PBMCs. The chain has TRBV29-1 and TRBJ2-5, with TRBD2 matching 8 bases. The source is a woman aged 18-29 years in good health. CDR3 in amino acids: CSVEERTSWWFQETQYF. The CDR3 DNA sequence: TGCAGCGTTGAAGAAAGGACTAGCTGGTGGTTCCAAGAGACCCAGTACTTC.